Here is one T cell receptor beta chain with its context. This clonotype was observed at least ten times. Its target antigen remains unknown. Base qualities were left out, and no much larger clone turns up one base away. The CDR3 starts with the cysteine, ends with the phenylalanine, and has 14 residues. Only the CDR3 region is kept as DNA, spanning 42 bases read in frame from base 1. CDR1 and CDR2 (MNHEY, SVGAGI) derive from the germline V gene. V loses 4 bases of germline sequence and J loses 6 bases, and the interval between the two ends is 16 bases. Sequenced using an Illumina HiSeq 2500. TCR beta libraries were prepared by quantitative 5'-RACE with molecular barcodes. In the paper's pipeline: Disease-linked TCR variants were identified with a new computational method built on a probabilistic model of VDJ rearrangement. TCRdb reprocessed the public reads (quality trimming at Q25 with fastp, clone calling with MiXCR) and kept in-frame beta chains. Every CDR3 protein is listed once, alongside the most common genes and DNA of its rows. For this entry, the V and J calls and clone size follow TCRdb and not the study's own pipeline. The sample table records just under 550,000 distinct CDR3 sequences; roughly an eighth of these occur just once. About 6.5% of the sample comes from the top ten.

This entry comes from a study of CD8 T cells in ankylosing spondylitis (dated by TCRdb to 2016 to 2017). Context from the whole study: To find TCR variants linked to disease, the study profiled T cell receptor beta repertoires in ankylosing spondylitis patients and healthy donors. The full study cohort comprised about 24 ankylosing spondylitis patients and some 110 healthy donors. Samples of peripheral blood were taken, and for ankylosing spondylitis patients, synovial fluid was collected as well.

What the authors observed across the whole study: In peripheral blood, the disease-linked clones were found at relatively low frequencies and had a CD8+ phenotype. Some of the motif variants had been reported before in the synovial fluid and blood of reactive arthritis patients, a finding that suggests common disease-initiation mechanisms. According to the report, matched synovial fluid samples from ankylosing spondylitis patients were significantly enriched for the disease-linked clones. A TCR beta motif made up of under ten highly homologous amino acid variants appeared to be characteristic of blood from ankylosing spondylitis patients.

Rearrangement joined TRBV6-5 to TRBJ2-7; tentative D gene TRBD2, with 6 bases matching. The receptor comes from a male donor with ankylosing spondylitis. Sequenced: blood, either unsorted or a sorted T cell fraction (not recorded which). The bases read TGTGCCAGCAGTTCCAGAACTCGGGGGTCCGAGCAGTACTTC. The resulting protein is CASSSRTRGSEQYF.